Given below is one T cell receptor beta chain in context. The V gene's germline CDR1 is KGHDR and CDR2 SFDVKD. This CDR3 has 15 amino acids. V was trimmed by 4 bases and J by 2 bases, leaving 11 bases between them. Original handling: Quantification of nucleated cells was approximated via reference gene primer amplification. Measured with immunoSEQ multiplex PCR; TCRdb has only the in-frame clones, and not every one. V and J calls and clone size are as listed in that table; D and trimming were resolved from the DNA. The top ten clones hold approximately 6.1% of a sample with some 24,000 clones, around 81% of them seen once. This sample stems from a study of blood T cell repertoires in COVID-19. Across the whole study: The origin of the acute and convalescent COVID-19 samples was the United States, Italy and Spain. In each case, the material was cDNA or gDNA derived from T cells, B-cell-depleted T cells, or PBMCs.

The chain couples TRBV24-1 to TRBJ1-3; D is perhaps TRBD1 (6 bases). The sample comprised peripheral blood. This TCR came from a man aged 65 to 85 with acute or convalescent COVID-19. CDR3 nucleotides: TGTGCCACCAGTGACCCGGGGACAACTGGAAACACCATATATTTT. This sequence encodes CATSDPGTTGNTIYF.